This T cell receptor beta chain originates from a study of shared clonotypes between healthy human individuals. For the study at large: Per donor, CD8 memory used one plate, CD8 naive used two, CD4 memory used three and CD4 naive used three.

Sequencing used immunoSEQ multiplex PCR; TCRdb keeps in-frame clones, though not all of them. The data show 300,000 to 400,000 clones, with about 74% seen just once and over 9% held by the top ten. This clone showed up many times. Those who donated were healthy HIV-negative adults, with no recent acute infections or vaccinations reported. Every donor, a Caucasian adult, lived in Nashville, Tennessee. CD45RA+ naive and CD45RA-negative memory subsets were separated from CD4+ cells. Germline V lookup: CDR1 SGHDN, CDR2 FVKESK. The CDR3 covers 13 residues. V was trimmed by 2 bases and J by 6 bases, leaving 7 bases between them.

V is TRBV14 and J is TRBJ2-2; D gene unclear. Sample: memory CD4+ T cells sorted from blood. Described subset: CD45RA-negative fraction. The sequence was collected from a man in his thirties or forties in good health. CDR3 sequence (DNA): TGTGCCAGCAGCCAACCGGTAGCCGGGGAGCTGTTTTTT. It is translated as CASSQPVAGELFF.